A selection of T cell receptor beta chains follows, all from one sample in a study of metastatic and nonmetastatic thyroid tumors. TCRdb re-clonotyped the PCR reads via MiXCR. The sample holds some 33,000 clones, 20% to 25% seen once. Specimen: tumor tissue. These receptors all stem from a male donor with papillary thyroid cancer or a benign thyroid nodule (not recorded which). Some clones in this sample may be carry-over from other donors' samples. Both conserved end residues are part of each CDR3. A D gene is named only where the DNA matches it firmly. Size is omitted from some rows. Given values are once, few, many or a class for expanded clones.

abundance	v_gene	j_gene	d_gene	CDR3aa	CDR3nt
few	TRBV12-3/TRBV12-4	TRBJ1-2	-	CASSFILSGGYTF	TGTGCCAGCAGTTTCATTCTGAGTGGTGGCTACACCTTC
-	TRBV15	TRBJ2-7	TRBD2	CATRASGGNNSYEQYF	TGTGCCACCAGGGCTAGCGGGGGCAATAACTCCTACGAGCAGTACTTC
-	TRBV5-8	TRBJ1-2	TRBD1	CASQLGRGLYGYTF	TGTGCCAGCCAGCTTGGCAGGGGGCTGTATGGCTACACCTTC
-	TRBV6-2/TRBV6-3	TRBJ2-7	-	CASNGRSYEQYF	TGTGCCAGCAATGGCAGGAGCTACGAGCAGTACTTC
-	TRBV2	TRBJ1-1	TRBD1	CASDRVKTEAFF	TGTGCCAGTGACAGGGTGAAAACTGAAGCTTTCTTT
many	TRBV7-8	TRBJ2-5	TRBD2	CASSPSRASGILVGETQYF	TGTGCCAGCAGCCCCAGCAGAGCGAGCGGGATATTAGTAGGAGAGACCCAGTACTTC
-	TRBV11-2	TRBJ1-6	TRBD1	CASSLLISGGSPLHF	TGTGCCAGCAGCCTATTAATCTCAGGGGGTTCACCCCTCCACTTT
-	TRBV10-2	TRBJ2-1	TRBD1	CASSGWDRGKGTRVSEQFF	TGCGCCAGCAGTGGATGGGACAGGGGGAAAGGGACTAGAGTCAGTGAGCAGTTCTTC
once	TRBV5-1	TRBJ2-5	-	CASSPTTGIVGDTQYF	TGCGCCAGCAGCCCAACAACAGGGATAGTGGGAGATACCCAGTACTTC
-	TRBV11-1	TRBJ1-1	-	CASSSEEAGSWAEAFF	TGTGCCAGCAGCTCGGAGGAGGCAGGTTCGTGGGCTGAAGCTTTCTTT
many	TRBV28	TRBJ2-1	-	CASTRGPYNEQFF	TGTGCCAGCACCCGCGGGCCTTACAATGAGCAGTTCTTC
-	TRBV6-2/TRBV6-3	TRBJ2-7	-	CASSYLYEQYF	TGTGCCAGCAGTTATCTCTACGAGCAGTACTTC
-	TRBV5-1	TRBJ2-2	-	CASSLGHLNTRELFF	TGCGCCAGCAGCTTGGGGCACCTTAACACCCGGGAGCTGTTTTTT
many	TRBV9	TRBJ2-1	-	CASSVIAGSYNGQFF	TGTGCCAGCAGCGTAATCGCAGGGTCCTACAATGGGCAGTTCTTC
many	TRBV20-1	TRBJ2-3	-	CSAQPLGKDTDTQYF	TGCAGTGCGCAACCACTAGGGAAAGACACAGATACGCAGTATTTT
few	TRBV6-4	TRBJ2-1	TRBD1	CASSERTGGGNEQFF	TGTGCCAGCAGTGAACGGACAGGGGGTGGCAATGAGCAGTTCTTC
-	TRBV7-8	TRBJ2-7	TRBD2	CASSLALGGRENEQYF	TGTGCCAGCAGCTTAGCGCTTGGCGGGAGGGAGAACGAGCAGTACTTC
many	TRBV7-9	TRBJ2-5	-	CASSLVVQETQYF	TGTGCCAGCAGCTTAGTCGTACAAGAGACCCAGTACTTC
many	TRBV7-2	TRBJ2-4	TRBD1	CASSTRGRNIQYF	TGTGCCAGCAGCACCAGGGGGCGAAACATTCAGTACTTC
many	TRBV18	TRBJ2-2	-	CASSLQENTGELFF	TGTGCCAGCTCATTACAGGAGAACACCGGGGAGCTGTTTTTT
many	TRBV5-4	TRBJ2-7	TRBD1	CASSPRTGQESYEQYF	TGTGCCAGCAGCCCTCGAACCGGACAGGAGTCCTACGAGCAGTACTTC
-	TRBV7-2	TRBJ1-2	TRBD1	CASSSLMGQLYGYTF	TGTGCCAGCAGCTCCCTGATGGGACAGCTATATGGCTACACCTTC
-	TRBV6-2/TRBV6-3	TRBJ2-1	-	CASSPQGGPYNEQFF	TGTGCCAGCAGTCCCCAGGGCGGCCCCTACAATGAGCAGTTCTTC
-	TRBV14	TRBJ2-6	TRBD1	CASSLGTGYGVNVLTF	TGTGCCAGCAGCTTAGGGACAGGGTATGGGGTCAACGTCCTCACTTTC
many	TRBV7-2	TRBJ2-3	-	CASSLAGSSDTQYF	TGTGCCAGCAGCTTAGCGGGGTCATCAGATACGCAGTATTTT
-	TRBV6-2/TRBV6-3	TRBJ2-5	-	CASSSRGSQYQDTQYF	TGTGCCAGCAGTTCTAGGGGGTCTCAGTACCAAGATACCCAGTACTTC
-	TRBV20-1	TRBJ2-7	-	CSAMLTGPYEQYF	TGCAGTGCTATGCTAACAGGGCCCTACGAGCAGTACTTC
-	TRBV2	TRBJ2-2	TRBD1	CASSTDREFTGELFF	TGTGCCAGCAGTACGGACAGGGAGTTTACCGGGGAGCTGTTTTTT
many	TRBV11-2	TRBJ2-7	-	CASSPIIGRSSYEQYF	TGTGCCAGCAGCCCAATCATCGGACGGAGCTCCTACGAGCAGTACTTC
many	TRBV29-1	TRBJ1-1	-	CSVSQGNTEAFF	TGCAGCGTTTCCCAAGGAAACACTGAAGCTTTCTTT